This record covers a single T cell receptor beta chain. Its matching antigen is unknown. The germline V and J ends were trimmed by 1 base and 1 base, with 5 bases remaining between them. The germline V gene encodes CDR1 LNHNV and CDR2 YYDKDF (reference sequence). The CDR3 sequence is 14 residues long. When replicate PCRs were run on sorted subsets, they used 150 to 200 ng DNA, about 30,000 T cell genomes. TCRdb keeps only in-frame clones here, not all; method: immunoSEQ multiplex PCR. The sample carries some 200,000 clones, just over 65% recorded once. This entry belongs to a study of shared clonotypes between healthy human individuals. Study-wide results and caveats: Sharing of clonotypes among donors was expected to vary with sequencing depth. Rarefaction revealed incomplete sorted-subset sequencing despite large depth.

The donor cohort consisted entirely of Caucasian adults residing in Nashville, Tennessee. The sequence derives from a man aged 25 to 45 in good health. The chain is built from TRBV15 and TRBJ1-5; no firm D call. The sample consisted of memory CD4+ T cells sorted from blood. The subset was: CD45RA-negative fraction. This CDR3 is CATSRVQSNQPQHF. CDR3 bases: TGTGCCACCAGCAGAGTACAGAGCAATCAGCCCCAGCATTTT.